This TCR beta chain was profiled in a study of identical twins. General study points: Out-of-frame alpha sequences that twins shared showed excess low generation probability.

V shed 6 bases, J shed 6 bases, and the junction held 9 bases outside the gene matches. The CDR3 has 15 residues. Germline assignment: CDR1 WSHSY and CDR2 SAAADI. Regarding this clonotype: Antigen specificity is unknown.

TCRdb reprocessed the 5' RACE reads via MiXCR and lists one record per CDR3 protein. The sample holds about 530,000 distinct CDR3 sequences; more than 20% are singletons and the top ten take 0.45% to 0.5%. In addition, the sample was reused for a study of yellow fever vaccine responses in identical twins.

Sequenced sample: CD4+ T cells sorted from blood. The receptor was derived from a young woman in good health. The V and J genes are TRBV10-2 and TRBJ2-7; 12 positions match TRBD2. The CDR3 DNA reads TGCGCCAGCAGCCGACTAGCGGGAGTTTCGGGCGAGCAGTACTTC. This translates into CASSRLAGVSGEQYF.